This TCR beta chain comes out of a study of control samples from healthy donors and cancer patients (dated by TCRdb to about 2020). Details on this clone: Its antigen remains undetermined. Base qualities are missing; no much larger clone stands one base away.

Spanning cysteine to phenylalanine, the CDR3 consists of 14 amino acids. The CDR3 DNA has 42 bases and is translated from base 1. CDR1 and CDR2, per the germline V gene, are MDHEN and SYDVKM. The trim is 4 bases for V and 5 bases for J, with a gap of 12 bases between the germline ends. Library creation used the immunoSEQ multiplex PCR assay. Entries here come from immuneACCESS through TCRdb and include only in-frame sequences with V and J called. Some clones fail to appear in such tables; in the studies checked, an unresolved V gene covers under half of the shortfall, and the cause of the remainder is unknown. The sample data list approximately 100,000 clones, and about four fifths of these were observed just once. The ten largest clonotypes hold more than 1.5% of the sample.

The sequence joins TRBV28 to TRBJ2-1; the D segment could be TRBD1, given 5 matching bases. This TCR was recovered from a man aged 55 to 70 in good health. Material for sequencing was blood. The DNA sequence follows: TGTGCCAGCAGTTCAGGGTTCCCTAACAATGAGCAGTTCTTC. This codes for CASSSGFPNNEQFF.